This TCR beta chain was profiled in a study of neurological immune-mediated disorders. The healthy controls volunteered at a blood bank in Maryland, USA. J was trimmed by 5 bases and V by 7 bases; bases with no gene match: 11. In germline, CDR1 is SGHRS, CDR2 YFSETQ. The CDR3 has 14 amino acids. This clonotype occurred many times. The yield of each sequencing run was over 160 million TCR-beta sequences from 15-18 subjects. One entry per CDR3 protein results from TCRdb running MiXCR on the 5' RACE reads. The sample shows tens of thousands of distinct CDR3 sequences, roughly 9.9% of them seen only once. This rearrangement joins TRBV5-1 to TRBJ2-7; 8 bases match TRBD2. This receptor was obtained from a man aged 50-59 years in good health. The sample comprised PBMCs. CDR3 sequence (DNA): TGCGCCAGCCAGAGCGGGGGCCCCCAGAACGAGCAGTACTTC. It is translated as CASQSGGPQNEQYF.